Shown below are 25 T cell receptor beta chains from a single sample sequenced in a study of CD4 and CD8 cells across lung adenocarcinoma regions. TCRdb reprocessed the PCR reads via MiXCR and lists one record per CDR3 protein. The profile shows several thousand distinct CDR3 sequences, about 61% of them singletons. The material sequenced was CD4+ T cells from the center of a lung tumor. These receptors were taken from a male donor with lung adenocarcinoma. The CD4 and CD8 labels of this study may be unreliable.

The genes are TRBV11-3 and TRBJ2-1; D remains unclear. Trimming stripped 0 bases from V and 0 bases from J, with 9 bases between. The CDR3 runs to 16 residues. Germline V lookup: CDR1 SGHNT, CDR2 YENEEA. The CDR3, as DNA: TGTGCCAGCAGCTTAGATGGGTTAGCCTCCTACAATGAGCAGTTCTTC. As protein: CASSLDGLASYNEQFF. The whole variable domain, filled in from reference TRBV11-3 and TRBJ2-1, reads EAGVVQSPRYKIIEKKQPVAFWCNPISGHNTLYWYLQNLGQGPELLIRYENEEAVDDSQLPKDRFSAERLKGVDSTLKIQPAELGDSAVYLCASSLDGLASYNEQFFGPGTRLTVL.

The rearrangement joins TRBV6-1 to TRBJ2-3, with D perhaps matching TRBD2 (6 bases). The CDR3 consists of 13 residues. Germline V gene data show CDR1 as MNHNS and CDR2 as SASEGT. The V and J ends lost 8 bases and 1 base respectively, with 10 bases between them. CDR3 nucleotide sequence: TGTGCCAGCCGCGCTAGCGGCACAGATACGCAGTATTTT. This encodes CASRASGTDTQYF.

This clonotype was seen just once. V is TRBV25-1 and J is TRBJ2-3; 10 bases match TRBD2. The DNA end lines up better with TRBJ2-7; the J call may be wrong. In germline, CDR1 is MGHDK, CDR2 SYGVNS. The CDR3 length is 16 residues. CDR3 nucleotide sequence: TGTGCCAGCAGTGCGGCAGCGGGAGGGCCTAAAGAGACGCAGTACTTC. Its translation is CASSAAAGGPKETQYF.

In the case of this clonotype: This CDR3 is missing its conserved last phenylalanine or tryptophan, likely due to a read error. The limits of the CDR3 on the DNA are not certain, so only TCRdb's listed CDR3 is given. V usage is TRBV7-6 and J usage is TRBJ1-1; the D call TRBD1 from the table was never checked on the DNA. CDR1 SGHVS and CDR2 FNYEAQ come from the germline V gene. The CDR3 adds up to 17 amino acids, both ends counted. This CDR3 is CASSPRDLSTDTQYFGQ.

In its sample, this clonotype was seen a few times. This sequence joins TRBV20-1 and TRBJ2-1; the D is unclear. Germline V gene lookup returns CDR1 DFQATT and CDR2 SNEGSKA (reference sequence). CDR3 length: 13 amino acids. Trimming removed 6 bases at V and 4 bases at J, with 13 bases between. The CDR3 protein is CSALGYDYNEQFF. The CDR3 nucleotides are TGCAGTGCCCTAGGGTATGATTACAATGAGCAGTTCTTC.

There are a few counts of this clonotype. The chain links TRBV6-1 to TRBJ2-2; 9 nucleotides agree with TRBD1. CDR1 and CDR2 from the germline V gene are MNHNS and SASEGT. The V gene end was trimmed by 7 bases and the J gene end by 7 bases; junction bases not matched to a gene: 4. The CDR3 consists of 13 residues. CDR3 sequence: CASKGQGSGELFF. As DNA, the CDR3 is TGTGCCAGCAAGGGACAGGGTAGCGGGGAGCTGTTTTTT.

The chain uses TRBV7-6 and TRBJ1-2; 7 nucleotides match TRBD1. Germline lookup yields CDR1 SGHVS and CDR2 FNYEAQ. The CDR3 extends over 13 amino acids. With V trimmed by 2 bases and J by 3 bases, 0 bases remained unmatched. The CDR3 DNA sequence: TGTGCCAGCAGCTTAACAGGGGACTATGGCTACACCTTC. Its translation: CASSLTGDYGYTF.

This chain joins TRBV6-1 and TRBJ2-7; 7 bases fit TRBD2. The CDR3 is 16 amino acids. Germline CDR1 MNHNS, CDR2 SASEGT. V was clipped by 0 bases and J by 0 bases; unmatched bases: 5. The CDR3 region has the DNA TGTGCCAGCAGTGAAGCGAAGCTAGCGGACTCCTACGAGCAGTACTTC. It yields the protein CASSEAKLADSYEQYF.

The genes are TRBV7-6 and TRBJ2-3; 11 nucleotides align to TRBD2. CDR3 length: 16 residues. With V trimmed by 6 bases and J by 2 bases, 7 bases remained unmatched. Germline assignment: CDR1 SGHVS and CDR2 FNYEAQ. This CDR3 reads CASRDGLAGVTDTQYF. DNA for the CDR3: TGTGCCAGCAGGGACGGACTAGCGGGCGTCACAGATACGCAGTATTTT.

Remarks on this clonotype: Germline is not matched at one junction end, which may reflect a read error. The chain couples TRBV10-3 to TRBJ2-5, with D uncertain. The CDR3 runs to 16 residues. In germline, CDR1 is ENHRY, CDR2 SYGVKD. DNA for the CDR3: TGTGCCATCAGGGGCCGACGAGGCGGAGACCCGGAGACGCAGTATTTC. This codes for CAIRGRRGGDPETQYF.

A few counts support this clonotype. The gene calls are TRBV6-1 and TRBJ1-5; 12 bases align to TRBD1. Germline V gene sequence: CDR1 MNHNS, CDR2 SASEGT. This CDR3 is built from 17 residues. V dropped 3 bases and J dropped 5; count of bases not matched to a gene: 8. CDR3: CASSEVGTGGADQPQHF. CDR3 nucleotide sequence: TGTGCCAGCAGTGAGGTCGGGACAGGGGGCGCAGATCAGCCCCAGCATTTT.

By frequency in the sample, this clonotype is large. The chain employs TRBV6-1 and TRBJ2-2; 9 bases match TRBD1. Germline loops: CDR1 MNHNS, CDR2 SASEGT. With 7 bases clipped from V and 5 bases from J, the junction kept 5 bases outside the gene matches. The CDR3 covers 14 residues. The CDR3 DNA reads TGTGCCAGCATGAGGACAGGGGAAACCGGGGAGCTGTTTTTT. Its protein is CASMRTGETGELFF.

This clonotype has just a few counts. The chain is built from TRBV6-1 and TRBJ2-1; TRBD2 matches at 14 bases. CDR1 MNHNS and CDR2 SASEGT come from the germline V gene. CDR3 size: 16 residues. V gave up 3 bases and J gave up 8 bases; unmatched junction bases: 6. As DNA, the CDR3 is TGTGCCAGCAGTGATTTAGGGACTAGCGGGAGTTATGAGCAGTTCTTC. It specifies CASSDLGTSGSYEQFF.

The chain recombines TRBV6-1 with TRBJ2-3; 12 nucleotides line up with TRBD2. Unmatched junction bases numbered 11, after V lost 4 bases and J lost 9 bases. Germline CDR1 and CDR2: MNHNS and SASEGT. This CDR3 spans 16 amino acids. CDR3 sequence reads: CASSGQGLAGRETQYF. In DNA, the CDR3 is TGTGCCAGCAGTGGCCAAGGACTAGCGGGGAGAGAGACGCAGTATTTT.

The chain carries TRBV12-3 or TRBV12-4 and TRBJ2-1; 10 positions match TRBD2. V lost 0 bases and J lost 4; bases outside the gene matches: 6. The CDR3 extends over 17 amino acids. CDR3 sequence: CASSLAPSGSGYNEQFF. In nucleotides, the CDR3 is TGTGCCAGCAGTTTAGCGCCTAGCGGGAGTGGGTACAATGAGCAGTTCTTC.

This clonotype was recorded only once. A junction end diverges from the germline sequence, so it may reflect a read error. This chain connects TRBV6-1 to TRBJ2-5, with a tentative D call TRBD2 (6 bases). Looked up from germline, CDR1 is MNHNS and CDR2 is SASEGT. The CDR3 contains 15 residues. This CDR3 is CARGLGGMDPETQYF. The DNA of the CDR3 is TGTGCCAGGGGTCTTGGCGGGATGGACCCAGAGACGCAGTACTTT.

The V call is TRBV27, the J call TRBJ2-4, with D tentatively TRBD1 (5 bases). Trimming took 6 bases from V and 13 from J, leaving 22 bases between them. CDR1 is MNHEY, CDR2 SMNVEV, per germline (reference sequence). This CDR3 comprises 14 residues. The CDR3 DNA reads TGTGCCAGCAGGGGGCTGTCTGCCACAAATACGCAGTACTTC. This translates into CASRGLSATNTQYF.

Relative to its sample, this clonotype is medium-sized. CDR3 DNA sequence: TGTGCCAGCAGCAGGGGGTCCGGGGAGCTGTTTTTT. As protein: CASSRGSGELFF. This chain joins TRBV6-1 and TRBJ2-2, with 7 bases matching TRBD1. V lost 6 bases to trimming and J lost 6 bases; unmatched junction nucleotides: 1. The germline gives CDR1 MNHNS, CDR2 SASEGT. This CDR3 region has 12 residues.

This clonotype came up a few times. The chain couples TRBV11-3 to TRBJ2-5; TRBD1 matches 8 bases. V was pared by 6 bases and J by 4 bases, with 13 bases of the junction left unmatched. Per the germline V gene, CDR1 is SGHNT and CDR2 is YENEEA. The CDR3 has 16 residues. The CDR3: CASSPDRGGGRETQYF. The CDR3 DNA follows: TGTGCCAGCAGTCCCGACAGGGGTGGAGGGAGAGAGACCCAGTACTTC.

Only one count was recorded for this clonotype. A junction boundary mismatches the germline segment, possibly from a read error. This chain connects TRBV27 to TRBJ2-3; D remains unclear. Germline values: CDR1 MNHEY, CDR2 SMNVEV (reference sequence). The CDR3 is 13 amino acids. The CDR3: CASSLAHTETQYF. The CDR3 nucleotides are TGTGCCAGCAGTTTAGCCCACACAGAGACGCAGTACTTT.

The chain has TRBV3-1 and TRBJ1-1; possibly TRBD1 for D (5 bases). Trimming pared 7 bases from V and 5 bases from J, leaving 20 bases between. Germline V lookup: CDR1 LGHDT, CDR2 YNNKEL (reference sequence). The CDR3 is made up of 15 amino acids. The DNA of the CDR3 is TGTGCCAGCACTTTCAGCGGGGGTAGTCGGACTGAAGCTTTCTTT. Amino acid sequence: CASTFSGGSRTEAFF.

The chain joins TRBV7-3 to TRBJ2-1; no definite D call. Germline CDR1 SGHTA, CDR2 FQGTGA. Deletions cut 2 bases from V and 4 bases from J, with 15 bases between. CDR3 length: 16 residues. The CDR3 bases are TGTGCCAGCAGCTTAGTTCCGGCCTACGATTACAATGAGCAGTTCTTC. As protein: CASSLVPAYDYNEQFF. Full variable domain (missing parts from reference TRBV7-3 and TRBJ2-1): GAGVSQTPSNKVTEKGKYVELRCDPISGHTALYWYRQSLGQGPEFLIYFQGTGAADDSGLPNDRFFAVRPEGSVSTLKIQRTERGDSAVYLCASSLVPAYDYNEQFFGPGTRLTVL.

The chain combines TRBV6-1 with TRBJ2-5, with no clear D. The J call may be wrong; the DNA end is better matched by TRBJ2-3. The CDR3 spans 14 residues. The germline CDR1 and CDR2 sequences are MNHNS and SASEGT. This chain's CDR3 is CASSAHAGQETQYF. The CDR3 nucleotides read TGTGCCAGCAGTGCTCACGCCGGCCAAGAGACCCAGTATTTT.

This clonotype is categorized as medium-sized (0.01 to 0.1%). The chain combines TRBV6-1 with TRBJ1-2; D remains ambiguous. The CDR3 runs to 15 residues. Trimming removed 3 bases from V and 5 bases from J, with 16 bases in between. Germline assignment: CDR1 MNHNS and CDR2 SASEGT. CDR3 bases: TGTGCCAGCAGTGATCAGGTGACTCGAGGATATGGCTACACCTTC. As protein: CASSDQVTRGYGYTF.

The count of this clonotype is one. The CDR3 nucleotides are TGTGCCAGCAGGGGGGCAGGGGGAGGGCCCCAAGATACGCAGTACTTC. As protein: CASRGAGGGPQDTQYF. V and J are TRBV25-1 and TRBJ2-5; D is possibly TRBD1 or TRBD2 (7 bases each). Germline lookup yields CDR1 MGHDK and CDR2 SYGVNS. The V gene lost 6 bases and the J gene lost 11 bases, with 28 bases spanning the gap. The CDR3 sequence is 16 residues long.